This passage covers 27 T cell receptor beta chains from one sample sequenced in a study of blood T cells in healthy people across ages. Primers used in a second PCR of roughly 7 to 11 cycles were a sample-barcoded 5' primer and a J-beta primer mix. MiXCR was run by TCRdb on the 5' RACE reads, yielding one entry per CDR3 protein. This sample yields roughly 1,300,000 distinct CDR3 sequences, of which 45% to 70% are seen a single time; about 6.3% belongs to the top ten. The sequenced material came from blood. The source of these receptors is a man aged 18-30 years in good health.

This clonotype occurred a few times. The chain carries TRBV27 and TRBJ2-1; D remains ambiguous. Per germline, CDR1 MNHEY and CDR2 SMNVEV (reference sequence). Trimming stripped 5 bases from V and 0 bases from J, with 20 bases between. CDR3 length equals 18 residues. This chain's CDR3 is CASSLLNPDPYSYNEQFF. Written as DNA, the CDR3 is TGTGCCAGCAGTCTGCTAAACCCGGACCCGTACTCCTACAATGAGCAGTTCTTC.

The rearrangement joins TRBV6-5 to TRBJ1-5; unclear D gene. This CDR3 is built from 15 residues. V was trimmed by 1 base and J by 1 base, leaving 8 bases between them. Germline assignment: CDR1 MNHEY and CDR2 SVGAGI. This CDR3 reads CASSYFYGSNQPQHF. The DNA of the CDR3 is TGTGCCAGCAGTTACTTCTACGGGAGCAATCAGCCCCAGCATTTT.

The V call is TRBV4-2, the J call TRBJ1-2, with a weak D call TRBD1 (5 bases). CDR3 length: 15 residues. V lost 9 bases and J lost 5, with 22 bases in between. CDR1 is LGHNA and CDR2 is YNFKEQ in the germline V gene. CDR3 amino acids: CASSTGDRNLYGYTF. As DNA, the CDR3 is TGTGCCAGTAGCACCGGGGACCGAAATCTTTATGGCTACACCTTC.

This clonotype occurred a few times. The V call is TRBV6-1, the J call TRBJ2-3; D is unresolved. Looked up from germline, CDR1 is MNHNS and CDR2 is SASEGT. The CDR3 is 13 amino acids. Trimming cost V 2 bases and J 4 bases, with 7 bases left between them. DNA for the CDR3: TGTGCCAGCAGTGAAATTTCCCCAGATACGCAGTATTTT. It codes for CASSEISPDTQYF.

The chain uses TRBV6-5 and TRBJ2-5, with D uncertain. V was shortened by 7 bases and J by 1 base, with 10 bases between the two germline ends. Per germline, CDR1 MNHEY and CDR2 SVGAGI. This CDR3 region has 13 residues. In DNA, the CDR3 is TGTGCCAGCATGCGCCGGGCCCAAGAGACCCAGTACTTC. Amino acids: CASMRRAQETQYF.

The rearrangement uses TRBV5-1 and TRBJ2-7; tentative D call: TRBD2 (6 bases). CDR1 is SGHRS, CDR2 YFSETQ, per germline. There are 15 residues in the CDR3. Trimming shortened V by 2 bases and J by 6 bases, and 18 bases separated the two germline ends. CDR3 in DNA: TGCGCCAGCAGCTTCTTAGGGGACTTTAAGGGCGAGCAGTACTTC. Residues: CASSFLGDFKGEQYF.

The rearrangement links TRBV4-1 to TRBJ1-5, with 9 bases lining up with TRBD1. The CDR3 sequence is 15 residues long. The junction had 6 bases not matched to a gene; V was cut back by 4 bases and J by 5 bases. Germline V gene data show CDR1 as MGHRA and CDR2 as YSYEKL. This chain's CDR3 is CASSREQGAHQPQHF. CDR3 coding DNA: TGCGCCAGCAGCCGAGAACAGGGGGCACATCAGCCCCAGCATTTT.

A single count supports this clonotype. With a much larger clone just one base away, this may be a read error. This chain connects TRBV20-1 to TRBJ2-5, with a weak D call TRBD1 (5 bases). The end of the DNA fits TRBJ2-7 better, so the J call may be wrong. CDR1 and CDR2 (germline): DFQATT, SNEGSKA (reference sequence). This CDR3 is built from 15 residues. The CDR3 sequence is CSAIEIEQEPDEQYF. The CDR3 DNA is TGCAGTGCTATCGAAATCGAACAGGAACCCGACGAGCAGTACTTC.

This clonotype was counted only a few times. The CDR3 sequence is CSAPLVREQYF. CDR3 bases: TGCAGTGCCCCCTTAGTGCGCGAGCAGTACTTC. The V gene is TRBV20-1, the J gene TRBJ2-5; D remains ambiguous. The end of the DNA is better explained by TRBJ2-7, so the J call may be wrong. CDR1 DFQATT and CDR2 SNEGSKA come from the germline V gene (reference sequence). The CDR3 contains 11 residues.

The genes are TRBV27 and TRBJ2-6; the D is unclear. The germline CDR1 and CDR2 sequences are MNHEY and SMNVEV (reference sequence). The length of the CDR3 is 16 residues. V was pared by 6 bases and J by 0 bases, with 12 bases between. This CDR3 reads CASRAVLDSGANVLTF. The CDR3 DNA follows: TGTGCCAGCAGGGCGGTCCTCGACTCTGGGGCCAACGTCCTGACTTTC.

J is TRBJ1-5 and V is TRBV4-1; D is unclear. Deletions cut 0 bases from V and 3 bases from J, with 12 bases between. The CDR3 loop spans 16 amino acids. Per the germline V gene, CDR1 is MGHRA and CDR2 is YSYEKL. The CDR3 protein is CASSQDPGGFNQPQHF. The DNA of the CDR3 is TGCGCCAGCAGCCAAGATCCGGGCGGTTTCAATCAGCCCCAGCATTTT.

This clonotype was recorded only once. V gene TRBV28 combines with J gene TRBJ2-3; TRBD2 agrees at 9 bases. Germline CDR1 and CDR2: MDHEN and SYDVKM. The CDR3 has 15 amino acids. V was pared by 4 bases and J by 4 bases, with 6 bases of the junction left unmatched. The CDR3 DNA sequence: TGTGCCAGCAGTTCCCGGCGGGGGGGCCCAGATACGCAGTATTTT. Encoded protein: CASSSRRGGPDTQYF.

This chain connects TRBV20-1 to TRBJ2-3; D unresolved. CDR1 and CDR2 from the germline V gene are DFQATT and SNEGSKA (reference sequence). Trimming removed 1 base at V and 0 bases at J, with 11 bases between. This CDR3 has 15 residues. This CDR3 is CSARGMATSTDTQYF. As DNA, the CDR3 is TGCAGTGCTAGAGGGATGGCTACTAGCACAGATACGCAGTATTTT.

V and J are TRBV29-1 and TRBJ1-1, with unresolved D. The V end was cut by 2 bases, the J end by 6 bases, with 10 bases between. The CDR3 sequence is 12 residues long. In germline, CDR1 is SQVTM, CDR2 ANQGSEA. CDR3 residues: CSVELDVPEAFF. In nucleotides, the CDR3 is TGCAGCGTTGAATTGGACGTCCCTGAAGCTTTCTTT.

V usage is TRBV29-1 and J usage is TRBJ2-1, with 8 bases matching TRBD1. The end of the DNA fits TRBJ2-7 better, so the J call may be wrong. CDR1 is SQVTM, CDR2 ANQGSEA, per germline. The CDR3 is 15 residues long. As DNA, the CDR3 is TGCAGCGTTGAAGATACGACGACAGGGGACAATGAGCAGTACTTC. Protein: CSVEDTTTGDNEQYF.

This chain uses TRBV20-1 with TRBJ2-1; TRBD2 might be the D (6 bases). Germline loops: CDR1 DFQATT, CDR2 SNEGSKA (reference sequence). Trimming shortened V by 3 bases and J by 6 bases, and 12 bases separated the two germline ends. This CDR3 contains 13 residues. CDR3 nucleotide sequence: TGCAGTGCTAGCCCCGGGACTGGCAATGAGCAGTTCTTC. Protein: CSASPGTGNEQFF.

The rearrangement uses TRBV27 and TRBJ2-5; tentatively, D is TRBD1 or TRBD2 (5 bases each). The germline gives CDR1 MNHEY, CDR2 SMNVEV (reference sequence). The length of the CDR3 is 15 residues. Between the trimmed V and J ends, which lost 2 bases and 3 bases, there was a span of 13 bases. CDR3 sequence (DNA): TGTGCCAGCAGTTTAAAACATGGGACCGAAGAGACCCAGTACTTC. This encodes CASSLKHGTEETQYF.

Details on this clonotype: Sequence at one end of the junction differs from germline and may be a read error. The rearrangement joins TRBV4-2 to TRBJ2-5; the D call may be TRBD1 or TRBD2 (5 bases each). This CDR3 contains 15 residues. CDR1 LGHNA and CDR2 YNFKEQ come from the germline V gene. The CDR3 sequence: CASSQAAENGDEQYF. The CDR3 DNA reads as TGTGCCAGCAGCCAAGCTGCGGAGAATGGGGACGAGCAGTATTTC.

This sequence joins TRBV21-1 and TRBJ1-2; the table names TRBD1, a call not compared with the DNA. TRBV21-1 constitutes a pseudogene. The CDR3 sequence is 14 residues long. CDR3 DNA sequence: TGTGCCAGCAGCAAAGCGGACAGGTTGTATGGCTACACCTTC. Translated, it gives CASSKADRLYGYTF.

This clonotype has a handful of counts. CDR3 in amino acids: CASSLEGSGNDGYTF. The CDR3 bases are TGTGCCAGCAGCTTAGAGGGGTCAGGGAACGACGGCTACACCTTC. The chain is built from TRBV7-2 and TRBJ1-2, with D possibly TRBD1 on 5 matching bases. The CDR3 is 15 amino acids. Germline CDR1 and CDR2: SGHTA and FQGNSA. V lost 1 base, J lost 8 bases, and 17 bases lay in between.

The chain recombines TRBV7-2 with TRBJ2-7; 13 bases are shared with TRBD2. The CDR3 sequence is 14 residues long. Germline-derived CDR1 and CDR2 are SGHTA and FQGNSA. V gave up 6 bases and J gave up 6 bases; unmatched junction bases: 5. The DNA for the CDR3 is TGTGCCAGCAGGCCACTAGCGGGGGGGTCCGAGCAGTACTTC. Protein product: CASRPLAGGSEQYF. The full variable domain, completed using reference TRBV7-2 and TRBJ2-7, is GAGVSQSPSNKVTEKGKDVELRCDPISGHTALYWYRQSLGQGLEFLIYFQGNSAPDKSGLPSDRFSAERTGGSVSTLTIQRTQQEDSAVYLCASRPLAGGSEQYFGPGTRLTVT.

J is TRBJ1-2 and V is TRBV7-8, with a weak D call TRBD1 (6 bases). V gave up 1 base and J gave up 8 bases, with 11 bases separating them. Germline lookup yields CDR1 SGHVS and CDR2 FQNEAQ. CDR3 length: 13 amino acids. The CDR3 bases are TGTGCCAGCAGCTTAGACGGCGGACAGGGCTACACCTTC. Residues: CASSLDGGQGYTF.

The chain recombines TRBV6-1 with TRBJ2-1, with a tentative D call TRBD1 (6 bases). The CDR3 loop spans 13 amino acids. In germline, CDR1 is MNHNS, CDR2 SASEGT. Between the trimmed V and J ends, which lost 4 bases and 7 bases, there was a span of 11 bases. The CDR3 region is CASSGQVGNEQFF. In DNA, the CDR3 is TGTGCCAGCAGTGGACAGGTCGGGAATGAGCAGTTCTTC.

The chain couples TRBV29-1 to TRBJ1-4; TRBD1 matches 8 bases. The CDR3 is made up of 15 amino acids. CDR1 is SQVTM, CDR2 ANQGSEA, per germline. V lost 5 bases, J lost 8 bases, and 13 bases stayed unmatched. CDR3 coding DNA: TGCAGCGTTCAAACCCCCGGGACAGGAGGGGAAAAACTGTTTTTT. It specifies CSVQTPGTGGEKLFF.

This clonotype was seen more than once but under ten times. The chain couples TRBV12-3 or TRBV12-4 to TRBJ2-5; 8 nucleotides match TRBD2. Trimming cost V 5 bases and J 3 bases; bases outside gene matches: 11. The CDR3 spans 16 residues. The chain's CDR3 is CASSGGTSGVEETQYF. The DNA for the CDR3 is TGTGCCAGCAGTGGGGGTACTAGCGGAGTAGAAGAGACCCAGTACTTC.

The genes are TRBV20-1 and TRBJ1-2; D is unresolved. Per the germline V gene, CDR1 is DFQATT and CDR2 is SNEGSKA (reference sequence). The CDR3 is 11 amino acids. V was clipped by 4 bases and J by 8 bases, with 11 bases between them. CDR3 nucleotide sequence: TGCAGTGCTACCGGGAGAGGGGGCTACACCTTC. This codes for CSATGRGGYTF.

This chain joins TRBV12-3 or TRBV12-4 and TRBJ1-2; D uncertain. V was trimmed by 8 bases and J by 7 bases, leaving 8 bases between them. The CDR3 is 10 residues long. The CDR3 DNA sequence: TGTGCCAGCGCCGGGGTTGGCTACACCTTC. It is translated as CASAGVGYTF.